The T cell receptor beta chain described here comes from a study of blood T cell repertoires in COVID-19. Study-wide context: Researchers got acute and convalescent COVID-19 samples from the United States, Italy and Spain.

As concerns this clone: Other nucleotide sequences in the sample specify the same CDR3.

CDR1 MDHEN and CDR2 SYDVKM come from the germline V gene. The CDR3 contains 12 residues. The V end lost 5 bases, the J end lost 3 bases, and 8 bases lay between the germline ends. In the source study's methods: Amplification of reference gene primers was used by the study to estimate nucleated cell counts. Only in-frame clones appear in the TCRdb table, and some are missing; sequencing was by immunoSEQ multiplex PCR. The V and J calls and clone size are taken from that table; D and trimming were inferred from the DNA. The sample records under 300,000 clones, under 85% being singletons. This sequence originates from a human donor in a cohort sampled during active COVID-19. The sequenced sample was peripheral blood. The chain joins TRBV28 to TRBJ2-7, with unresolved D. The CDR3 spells CASSLAGYEQYF. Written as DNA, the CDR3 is TGTGCCAGCAGTCTCGCCGGCTACGAGCAGTACTTC.